Below, one T cell receptor (beta chain) is given with its context. What this receptor recognizes is not known. No much larger clonotype is one base removed from it; base qualities were not supplied. At the junction V is shortened by 6 bases and J by 7 bases, with 10 bases in between. The CDR3 sequence holds 12 residues, the cysteine and phenylalanine included. The DNA shown is the 36-base CDR3, in frame from base 1. This sample was taken from a study of T cell responses to AZD1222 COVID-19 vaccine (dated by TCRdb to about 2021). With respect to the entire study: TCR sequencing covered roughly 230 trial participants: 207 given two doses of AZD1222 and approximately 25 given two doses of MenACWY control vaccine. Trial participants were enrolled by age into subgroups of 18-55, 56-69 and 70-plus years, and around 150, 29 and 61 TCR-sequenced participants, respectively, were included in these subgroups.

This specimen's time point label, interpreted: about 28 days (+/-7) after the second vaccine dose. Because spike-specific TCR depth and breadth did not differ between the two schedules, AZD1222 recipients who got a second dose at roughly 4 weeks were pooled with those who got a second dose at roughly 12 weeks. Vaccinee samples were obtained from the UK trials COV001 and COV002, which included a single-blind randomized controlled phase 2/3 trial of AZD1222 (ChAdOx1 nCoV-19) in healthy adults. For TCRbeta chain sequencing, PBMC samples from trial participants were taken at day 0 and at day 28 after the second dose. The CDR3 regions of human TCRbeta chains were subjected to immunosequencing. For the original study's pipeline: TCRs in the repertoires were compared against a reference library of SARS-CoV-2-specific TCRs that had been generated with the MIRA antigen-specificity platform. Breadth was defined as the fraction of unique TCRs that were SARS-CoV-2-associated. Depth was defined as the fraction of total T cells that were SARS-CoV-2-associated. Each spike-specific TCR was assigned to its reactive spike region and to a CD4 or CD8 class using the MIRA data. Log10-transformed breadth and depth values were compared by one-way ANOVA with Sidak's multiple comparisons tests. TCRdb took this table from immuneACCESS and kept in-frame rearrangements with V and J called. Such tables lack part of the clones; where checked against another copy, unresolved V genes explain under half of the gap, and the rest is unexplained. The DNA gave D and trimming, while V, J and clone size come from that table. In this sample the table shows about 120,000 clones, about 91% of which occur a single time. In total, the top ten clones hold 1.6% of the sample.

Overall results and qualifications from the work: Most participants were white British and females outnumbered males, and the authors suggested that clonal diversity may have been underestimated. No day 14 peak-response samples were available, so repertoires were characterized only after the peak T cell response. After two AZD1222 doses, both the breadth and the depth of spike-specific TCRs were significantly higher than at day 0 and than in MenACWY recipients. CD4 TCRs associated with the vaccine covered the entire spike protein, and the dominant responses were in regions 160-218 and 743-854. The 56-69-year group was small, and its depth increase did not reach significance, likely because of low power. Nearly half of unique spike-specific TCRs reportedly recognized epitopes outside regions mutated in the B.1.351 and B.1.1.7 variants. Conclusions about previously exposed vaccinees are limited because only six or seven AZD1222 recipients were SARS-CoV-2 seropositive at baseline.

The sequence was collected from an adult who received the AZD1222 COVID-19 vaccine. Sequencing was performed on peripheral blood, taken 28 days after the second AZD1222 dose. This sequence uses TRBV12-3 or TRBV12-4 and TRBJ2-1; the D gene cannot be named for sure. The nucleotides read TGTGCCAGCAGAACCGTTCGGAATGAGCAGTTCTTC. Its coded protein is CASRTVRNEQFF.